The 28 T cell receptor beta chains below were found in one sample sequenced in a study of T cell changes during pregnancy in multiple sclerosis (dated by TCRdb to about 2019). The library came from the immunoSEQ multiplex PCR assay. In TCRdb, the immuneACCESS table is reduced to in-frame sequences with V and J assigned. These tables do not hold every clone; where another copy was compared, an unresolved V gene accounts for under half, and the others remain unexplained. The sample table lists tens of thousands of clones, 85% to 95% of them with a count of one. About 0.8% of the sample is taken by the ten largest. The material was peripheral blood, obtained in the third trimester of pregnancy. The receptors stem from a female donor with multiple sclerosis, enrolled in a pregnancy study.

J is TRBJ1-1 and V is TRBV27; perhaps TRBD1 as D (5 bases). This CDR3 region has 17 residues. V was clipped by 0 bases and J by 3 bases, with 17 bases between them. Looked up from germline, CDR1 is MNHEY and CDR2 is SMNVEV (reference sequence). The CDR3 sequence: CASSLSRLSSRDTEAFF. The CDR3 region has the DNA TGTGCCAGCAGTTTATCCCGCCTCTCCAGCAGGGACACTGAAGCTTTCTTT.

This chain joins TRBV5-1 and TRBJ2-7; 7 nucleotides line up with TRBD2. With 4 bases clipped from V and 2 bases from J, the junction kept 3 bases outside the gene matches. This CDR3 has 13 amino acids. Germline-derived CDR1 and CDR2 are SGHRS and YFSETQ. CDR3 loop: CASSPGTTYEQYF. CDR3 sequence (DNA): TGCGCCAGCAGCCCGGGGACTACCTACGAGCAGTACTTC.

V gene TRBV18 combines with J gene TRBJ1-1; TRBD1 is a possible D gene (6 bases). V lost 2 bases to trimming and J lost 5 bases, with 9 bases between them. The CDR3 is 13 residues long. Per the germline V gene, CDR1 is KGHSH and CDR2 is LQKENI. The CDR3 DNA is TGTGCCAGCTCACCAGGGGGCTTAACTGAAGCTTTCTTT. Protein: CASSPGGLTEAFF.

The chain has TRBV9 and TRBJ2-7; 10 positions match TRBD2. The germline V gene encodes CDR1 SGDLS and CDR2 YYNGEE. The CDR3 is made up of 14 amino acids. The V gene end was trimmed by 3 bases and the J gene end by 5 bases; junction bases not matched to a gene: 5. CDR3 bases: TGTGCCAGCAGCGCGACTAGCGGGTTCAACGAGCAGTACTTC. Translating it yields CASSATSGFNEQYF.

J is TRBJ1-6 and V is TRBV25-1, with 7 bases that match TRBD1. The germline V gene has CDR1 MGHDK and CDR2 SYGVNS. Trimming cost V 3 bases and J 7 bases; bases outside gene matches: 6. CDR3 length: 15 amino acids. CDR3 region: CASSETGRINSPLHF. In DNA, the CDR3 is TGTGCCAGCAGTGAGACAGGGCGGATCAATTCACCCCTCCACTTT. Filled out from reference TRBV25-1 and TRBJ1-6, the complete variable domain reads EADIYQTPRYLVIGTGKKITLECSQTMGHDKMYWYQQDPGMELHLIHYSYGVNSTEKGDLSSESTVSRIRTEHFPLTLESARPSHTSQYLCASSETGRINSPLHFGNGTRLTVT.

This chain links TRBV5-1 with TRBJ2-1, with D perhaps TRBD2 (5 bases). The CDR3 is 12 residues long. Germline lookup yields CDR1 SGHRS and CDR2 YFSETQ. V gave up 4 bases and J gave up 9 bases, with 11 bases separating them. CDR3 protein: CASSLPTTEQFF. The DNA of the CDR3 is TGCGCCAGCAGCCTCCCGACTACTGAGCAGTTCTTC.

Only one count was recorded for this clone. The gene calls are TRBV11-3 and TRBJ2-1; tentative D call: TRBD2 (7 bases). The CDR3 sequence is 14 residues long. Germline V CDR1 and CDR2: SGHNT, YENEEA. V was cut by 5 bases and J by 9 bases, with 17 bases left in between. CDR3 DNA sequence: TGTGCCAGCAGCGCCCGAGGGGGGGGCGGTGAGCAGTTCTTC. This translates into CASSARGGGGEQFF.

CDR3 amino acids: CASRGTSAGDPSYNEQFF. Here the CDR3 DNA reads TGTGCCAGTAGAGGGACTAGCGCGGGAGATCCCTCCTACAATGAGCAGTTCTTC. The rearrangement uses TRBV19 and TRBJ2-1; 10 positions match TRBD2. Trimming at V came to 6 bases and at J to 0 bases, leaving 11 bases not matched to a gene. Germline V lookup: CDR1 LNHDA, CDR2 SQIVND (reference sequence). There are 18 residues in the CDR3.

This sequence joins TRBV15 and TRBJ1-3; TRBD1 agrees at 9 bases. The CDR3 is 18 residues long. V lost 0 bases to trimming and J lost 1 base; unmatched junction nucleotides: 7. Germline lookup yields CDR1 LNHNV and CDR2 YYDKDF (reference sequence). CDR3: CATSRDGSGQGSGNTIYF. The CDR3 region has the DNA TGTGCCACCAGCAGAGATGGTTCGGGACAGGGTTCTGGAAACACCATATATTTT.

This clone has only a few counts. The chain uses TRBV19 and TRBJ1-1; a possible D gene is TRBD1 (6 bases). V was clipped by 2 bases and J by 3 bases, with 10 bases between them. Germline CDR1 and CDR2: LNHDA and SQIVND (reference sequence). CDR3 length equals 14 residues. The CDR3 sequence: CASSITGTDTEAFF. The CDR3 region has the DNA TGTGCCAGTAGTATAACAGGGACGGACACTGAAGCTTTCTTT.

The count of this clone is one. V is TRBV6-5 and J is TRBJ2-2; tentative D call: TRBD1 (6 bases). Germline V gives CDR1 MNHEY, CDR2 SVGAGI. This CDR3 has 15 residues. The V gene lost 0 bases and the J gene lost 10 bases, with 15 bases spanning the gap. The CDR3 is CASSYSLQGHLELFF. CDR3 sequence (DNA): TGTGCCAGCAGTTACTCGCTACAGGGCCACTTGGAGCTGTTTTTT.

V usage is TRBV10-1 and J usage is TRBJ2-7; 10 bases agree with TRBD2. The germline V gene encodes CDR1 WNHNN and CDR2 SYGVQD (reference sequence). This CDR3 has 16 amino acids. J lost 4 bases, V lost 1 base, and 7 bases had no gene match. CDR3 loop: CASSEFTGTSDYEQYF. CDR3 sequence (DNA): TGCGCCAGCAGTGAGTTTACCGGGACTAGCGATTACGAGCAGTACTTC.

Concerning this clone: The junction does not match germline at one end; this may be a read error. V is TRBV4-1 and J is TRBJ2-7; 9 positions agree with TRBD1. The CDR3 totals 15 residues. Looked up from germline, CDR1 is MGHRA and CDR2 is YSYEKL. CDR3 residues: CASSQVQGGQGRLNF. The CDR3 nucleotides are TGCGCCAGCAGCCAAGTACAGGGAGGACAGGGGAGGCTAAACTTC.

V is TRBV6-1 and J is TRBJ1-1; D perhaps matches TRBD1 (6 bases). From germline, CDR1 is MNHNS and CDR2 SASEGT. This CDR3 has 13 amino acids. The germline V and J ends were trimmed by 8 bases and 5 bases, with 15 bases remaining between them. CDR3 nucleotides: TGTGCCAGCCTATCCAGGGGTTTGACTGAAGCTTTCTTT. Protein product: CASLSRGLTEAFF.

This clone was detected once. The genes are TRBV5-1 and TRBJ2-7; 7 bases fit TRBD1. Germline V gives CDR1 SGHRS, CDR2 YFSETQ. V lost 4 bases, J lost 1 base, and 8 bases stayed unmatched. The CDR3 covers 15 residues. CDR3 coding DNA: TGCGCCAGCAGCCTGACAGGGAGTAAGTCCTACGAGCAGTACTTC. Translating it yields CASSLTGSKSYEQYF.

This chain connects TRBV5-4 to TRBJ2-2; 8 bases match TRBD1. This CDR3 has 15 residues. V lost 5 bases to trimming and J lost 4 bases; unmatched junction nucleotides: 7. Germline V gene lookup returns CDR1 SGHNT and CDR2 YYREEE (reference sequence). CDR3 bases: TGTGCCAGCAGTTCCGGGACAGGACGCACCGGGGAGCTGTTTTTT. This gives the protein CASSSGTGRTGELFF.

The chain uses TRBV2 and TRBJ2-7; 7 nucleotides match TRBD1. There are 12 residues in the CDR3. J was trimmed by 2 bases and V by 10 bases; bases with no gene match: 5. CDR1 is SNHLY and CDR2 is FYNNEI in the germline V gene. This chain's CDR3 is CATRDSTYEQYF. The DNA of the CDR3 is TGTGCCACAAGGGACAGCACCTACGAGCAGTACTTC.

The rearrangement joins TRBV2 to TRBJ2-3, with 13 bases matching TRBD2. Per the germline V gene, CDR1 is SNHLY and CDR2 is FYNNEI. The CDR3 has 17 residues. The junction had 7 bases not matched to a gene; V was cut back by 4 bases and J by 3 bases. The CDR3 DNA reads as TGTGCCAGCAGTGGGAGGACTAGCGGGAGTTATACAGATACGCAGTATTTT. Translating it yields CASSGRTSGSYTDTQYF.

The chain joins TRBV28 to TRBJ2-5; 10 bases match TRBD1. Germline V gives CDR1 MDHEN, CDR2 SYDVKM. The CDR3 has 16 amino acids. The V and J ends lost 4 bases and 4 bases, in that order; junction bases with no gene match: 9. As DNA, the CDR3 is TGTGCCAGCAGTTCCTCTTGGGGACAGGGGTCAGAGACCCAGTACTTC. Translated, it gives CASSSSWGQGSETQYF. Supplemented by reference TRBV28 and TRBJ2-5, the full variable domain reads DVKVTQSSRYLVKRTGEKVFLECVQDMDHENMFWYRQDPGLGLRLIYFSYDVKMKEKGDIPEGYSVSREKKERFSLILESASTNQTSMYLCASSSSWGQGSETQYFGPGTRLLVL.

This chain connects TRBV11-2 to TRBJ2-6, with D possibly TRBD1 on 5 matching bases. CDR3 length: 17 amino acids. The V and J ends lost 5 bases and 0 bases respectively, with 14 bases between them. CDR1 and CDR2 from the germline V gene are SGHAT and FQNNGV. The CDR3 spells CASSAGPGNSGANVLTF. DNA of the CDR3: TGTGCCAGCAGCGCTGGACCAGGGAACTCTGGGGCCAACGTCCTGACTTTC. Together with reference TRBV11-2 and TRBJ2-6, the CDR3 gives the full variable domain: EAGVAQSPRYKIIEKRQSVAFWCNPISGHATLYWYQQILGQGPKLLIQFQNNGVVDDSQLPKDRFSAERLKGVDSTLKIQPAKLEDSAVYLCASSAGPGNSGANVLTFGAGSRLTVL.

V usage is TRBV6-5 and J usage is TRBJ2-5, with D perhaps matching TRBD2 (6 bases). This CDR3 spans 14 amino acids. Deletions cut 2 bases from V and 1 base from J, with 8 bases between. CDR1 is MNHEY, CDR2 SVGAGI, per germline. CDR3 protein: CASSYGGAQETQYF. The CDR3 coding sequence is TGTGCCAGCAGTTACGGAGGGGCCCAAGAGACCCAGTACTTC.

The chain couples TRBV30 to TRBJ1-3; D is uncertain. This CDR3 spans 20 amino acids. Germline V gives CDR1 GTSNPN, CDR2 SVGIG (reference sequence). Trimming left V 0 bases short and J 0 bases short, with 24 bases between. CDR3 residues: CAWSVFGDPSLRSSGNTIYF. The CDR3 DNA reads as TGTGCCTGGAGTGTATTCGGGGATCCCAGTCTTCGAAGCTCTGGAAACACCATATATTTT. The full variable domain, its missing parts supplied by reference TRBV30 and TRBJ1-3, is SQTIHQWPATLVQPVGSPLSLECTVEGTSNPNLYWYRQAAGRGLQLLFYSVGIGQISSEVPQNLSASRPQDRQFILSSKKLLLSDSGFYLCAWSVFGDPSLRSSGNTIYFGEGSWLTVV.

This clone appeared once. This rearrangement joins TRBV5-1 to TRBJ2-1; TRBD2 matches at 13 bases. The CDR3 consists of 17 residues. V was pared by 0 bases and J by 5 bases, with 5 bases of the junction left unmatched. The germline gives CDR1 SGHRS, CDR2 YFSETQ. The CDR3 bases are TGCGCCAGCAGCTTGGGACTAGCGGGAGGCCTAAACAATGAGCAGTTCTTC. This gives the protein CASSLGLAGGLNNEQFF.

This rearrangement joins TRBV27 to TRBJ2-3, with 9 bases matching TRBD1. The CDR3 consists of 18 residues. Germline V gene lookup returns CDR1 MNHEY and CDR2 SMNVEV (reference sequence). V trimming: 6 bases; J trimming: 0 bases; junction bases outside the gene matches: 13. CDR3 sequence: CASRRYRGRSVSTDTQYF. The CDR3 DNA reads TGTGCCAGCAGACGGTACAGGGGGCGCTCAGTCAGCACAGATACGCAGTATTTT.

The CDR3 sequence is CASSSTSYNEQFF. As DNA, the CDR3 is TGTGCCAGCAGCTCTACTAGTTACAATGAGCAGTTCTTC. The genes are TRBV7-2 and TRBJ2-1; D might be TRBD2 (5 bases). V was clipped by 4 bases and J by 4 bases, with 8 bases between them. This CDR3 has 13 residues. Germline CDR1 reads SGHTA; CDR2 reads FQGNSA.

The chain is built from TRBV28 and TRBJ2-5; TRBD1 is a possible D gene (5 bases). The CDR3 has 15 amino acids. V was trimmed by 5 bases and J by 5 bases, leaving 18 bases between them. Germline CDR1 and CDR2: MDHEN and SYDVKM. CDR3 sequence: CASSPLVGQAETQYF. CDR3 nucleotides: TGTGCCAGCAGTCCCCTAGTAGGACAAGCGGAGACCCAGTACTTC.

This sequence joins TRBV9 and TRBJ1-3; 12 bases map to TRBD1. In germline, CDR1 is SGDLS, CDR2 YYNGEE. The CDR3 totals 17 residues. V gave up 1 base and J gave up 4 bases; unmatched junction bases: 6. CDR3 DNA sequence: TGTGCCAGCAGCGTATGGGGGACAGGGGGCGCGGGAAACACCATATATTTT. Translated: CASSVWGTGGAGNTIYF.

This chain links TRBV7-9 with TRBJ1-1; TRBD1 is a possible D gene (5 bases). In germline, CDR1 is SEHNR, CDR2 FQNEAQ (reference sequence). This CDR3 has 17 residues. V was trimmed by 5 bases and J by 4 bases, leaving 23 bases between them. CDR3 residues: CASSGLAGRVRGTEAFF. In DNA form, the CDR3 reads TGTGCCAGCAGCGGCTTGGCAGGGAGGGTCCGTGGCACTGAAGCTTTCTTT. The entire variable domain, with the rest obtained from reference TRBV7-9 and TRBJ1-1, is as follows: DTGVSQNPRHKITKRGQNVTFRCDPISEHNRLYWYRQTLGQGPEFLTYFQNEAQLEKSRLLSDRFSAERPKGSFSTLEIQRTEQGDSAMYLCASSGLAGRVRGTEAFFGQGTRLTVV.